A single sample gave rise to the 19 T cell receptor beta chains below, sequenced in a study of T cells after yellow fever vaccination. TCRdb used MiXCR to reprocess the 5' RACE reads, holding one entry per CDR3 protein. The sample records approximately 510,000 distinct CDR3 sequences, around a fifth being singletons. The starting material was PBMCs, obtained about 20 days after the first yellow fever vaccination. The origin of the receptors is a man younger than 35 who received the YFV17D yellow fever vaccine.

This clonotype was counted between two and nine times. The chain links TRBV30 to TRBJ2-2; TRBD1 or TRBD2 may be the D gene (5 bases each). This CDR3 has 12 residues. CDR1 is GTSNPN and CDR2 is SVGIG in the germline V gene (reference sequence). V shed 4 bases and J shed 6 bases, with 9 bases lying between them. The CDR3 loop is CAWTRGPGELFF. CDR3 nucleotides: TGTGCCTGGACGAGGGGTCCCGGGGAGCTGTTTTTT.

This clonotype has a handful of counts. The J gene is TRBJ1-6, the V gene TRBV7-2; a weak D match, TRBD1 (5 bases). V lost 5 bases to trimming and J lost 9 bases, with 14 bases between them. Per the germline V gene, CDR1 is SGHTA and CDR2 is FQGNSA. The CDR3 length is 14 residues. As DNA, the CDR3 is TGTGCCAGCAGCCACCCCGGGGCGGTTTCACCCCTCCACTTT. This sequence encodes CASSHPGAVSPLHF.

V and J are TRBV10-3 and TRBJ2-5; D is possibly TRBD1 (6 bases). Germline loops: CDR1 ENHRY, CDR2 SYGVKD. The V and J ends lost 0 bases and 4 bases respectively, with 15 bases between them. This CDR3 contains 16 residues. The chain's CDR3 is CAISESSRWTAETQYF. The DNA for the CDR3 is TGTGCCATCAGTGAGTCCTCCCGATGGACAGCAGAGACCCAGTACTTC.

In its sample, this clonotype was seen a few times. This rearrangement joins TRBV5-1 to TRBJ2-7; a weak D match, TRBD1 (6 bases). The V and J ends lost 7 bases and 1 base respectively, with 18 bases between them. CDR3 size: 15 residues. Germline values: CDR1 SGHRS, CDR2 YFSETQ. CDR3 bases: TGCGCCAGCCATACCAGCGTAGGACAGTCCTACGAGCAGTACTTC. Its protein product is CASHTSVGQSYEQYF.

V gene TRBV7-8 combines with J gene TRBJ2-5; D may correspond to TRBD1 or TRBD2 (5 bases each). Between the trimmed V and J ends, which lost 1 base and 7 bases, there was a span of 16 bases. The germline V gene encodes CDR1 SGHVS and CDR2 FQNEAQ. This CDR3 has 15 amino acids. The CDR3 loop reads CASSLGGTRRGTQYF. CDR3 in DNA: TGTGCCAGCAGCTTAGGGGGGACCCGCCGTGGGACCCAGTACTTC. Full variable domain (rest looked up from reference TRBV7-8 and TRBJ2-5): GAGVSQSPRYKVAKRGQDVALRCDPISGHVSLFWYQQALGQGPEFLTYFQNEAQLDKSGLPSDRFFAERPEGSVSTLKIQRTQQEDSAVYLCASSLGGTRRGTQYFGPGTRLLVL.

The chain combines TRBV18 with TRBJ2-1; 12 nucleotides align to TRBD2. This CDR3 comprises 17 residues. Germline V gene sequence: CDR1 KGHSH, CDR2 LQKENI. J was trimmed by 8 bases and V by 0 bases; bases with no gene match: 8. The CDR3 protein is CASSPPQRLAGADEQFF. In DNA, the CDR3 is TGTGCCAGCTCACCACCTCAAAGACTAGCGGGGGCGGATGAGCAGTTCTTC.

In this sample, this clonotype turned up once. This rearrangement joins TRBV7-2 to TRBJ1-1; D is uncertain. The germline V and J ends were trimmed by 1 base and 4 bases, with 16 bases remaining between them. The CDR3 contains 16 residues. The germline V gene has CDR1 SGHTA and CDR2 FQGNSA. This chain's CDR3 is CASSLVGWVEGTEAFF. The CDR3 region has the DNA TGTGCCAGCAGCTTAGTAGGCTGGGTTGAGGGCACTGAAGCTTTCTTT.

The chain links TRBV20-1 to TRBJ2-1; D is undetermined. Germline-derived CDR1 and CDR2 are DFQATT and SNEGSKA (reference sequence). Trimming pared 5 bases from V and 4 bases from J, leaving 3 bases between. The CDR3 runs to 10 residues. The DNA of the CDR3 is TGCAGTGCTCTTTACAATGAGCAGTTCTTC. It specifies CSALYNEQFF.

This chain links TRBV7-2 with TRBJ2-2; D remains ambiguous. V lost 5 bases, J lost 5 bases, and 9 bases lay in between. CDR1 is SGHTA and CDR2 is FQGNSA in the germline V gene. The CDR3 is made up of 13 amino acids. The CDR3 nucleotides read TGTGCCAGCAGCCCCCACCCAACCGGGGAGCTGTTTTTT. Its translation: CASSPHPTGELFF.

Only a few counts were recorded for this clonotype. This CDR3 is CASTHYTGGSYEQYF. In nucleotides, the CDR3 is TGTGCCAGCACCCACTACACTGGGGGCTCCTACGAGCAGTACTTC. The rearrangement joins TRBV6-2 or TRBV6-3 to TRBJ2-7; either TRBD1 or TRBD2 may supply D (5 bases each). This CDR3 spans 15 amino acids. V dropped 7 bases and J dropped 0 bases, with 16 bases sitting between them. Germline CDR1 reads MNHEY; CDR2 reads SVGEGT.

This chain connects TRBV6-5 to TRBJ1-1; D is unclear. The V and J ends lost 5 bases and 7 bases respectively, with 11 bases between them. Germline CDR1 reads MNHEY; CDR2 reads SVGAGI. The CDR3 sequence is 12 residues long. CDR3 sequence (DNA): TGTGCCAGCAGTCACGAATACAGTGAAGCTTTCTTT. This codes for CASSHEYSEAFF.

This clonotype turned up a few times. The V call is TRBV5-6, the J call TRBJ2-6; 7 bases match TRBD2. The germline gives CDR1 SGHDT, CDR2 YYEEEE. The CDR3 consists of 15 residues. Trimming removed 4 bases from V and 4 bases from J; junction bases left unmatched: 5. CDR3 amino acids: CASSPGLSGANVLTF. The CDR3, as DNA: TGTGCCAGCAGCCCGGGACTATCCGGGGCCAACGTCCTGACTTTC.

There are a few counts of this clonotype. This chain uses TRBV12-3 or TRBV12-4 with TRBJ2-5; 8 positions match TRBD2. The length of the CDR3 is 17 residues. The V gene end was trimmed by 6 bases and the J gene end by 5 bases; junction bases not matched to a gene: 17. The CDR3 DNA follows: TGTGCCAGCAGCCCGTTCCAGTTTAGCGGGGTAAGGGAGACCCAGTACTTC. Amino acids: CASSPFQFSGVRETQYF.

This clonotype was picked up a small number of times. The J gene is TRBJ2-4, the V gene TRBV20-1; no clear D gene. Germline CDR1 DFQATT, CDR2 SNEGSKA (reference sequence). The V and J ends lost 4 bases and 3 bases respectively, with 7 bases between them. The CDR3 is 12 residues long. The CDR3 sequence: CSAMGNKNIQYF. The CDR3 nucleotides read TGCAGTGCTATGGGAAACAAAAACATTCAGTACTTC.

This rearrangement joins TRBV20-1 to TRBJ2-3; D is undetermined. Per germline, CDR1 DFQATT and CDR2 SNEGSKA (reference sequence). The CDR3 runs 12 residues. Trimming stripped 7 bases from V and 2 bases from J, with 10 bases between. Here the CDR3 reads CSGSDITDTQYF. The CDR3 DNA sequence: TGCAGTGGCTCGGATATCACAGATACGCAGTATTTT.

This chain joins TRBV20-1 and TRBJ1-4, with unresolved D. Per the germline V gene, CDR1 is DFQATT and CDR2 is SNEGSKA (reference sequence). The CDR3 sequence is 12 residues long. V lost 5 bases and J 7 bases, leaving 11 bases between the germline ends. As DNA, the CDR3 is TGCAGTGCTCACCCTCTAACTGAAAAACTGTTTTTT. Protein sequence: CSAHPLTEKLFF.

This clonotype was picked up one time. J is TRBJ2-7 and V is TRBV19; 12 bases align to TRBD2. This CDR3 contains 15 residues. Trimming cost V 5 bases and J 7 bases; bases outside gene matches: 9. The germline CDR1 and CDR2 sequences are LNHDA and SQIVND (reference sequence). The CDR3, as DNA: TGTGCCAGTAGTGATTTATGGACTAGCGGGGAAGAGCAGTACTTC. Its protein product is CASSDLWTSGEEQYF.

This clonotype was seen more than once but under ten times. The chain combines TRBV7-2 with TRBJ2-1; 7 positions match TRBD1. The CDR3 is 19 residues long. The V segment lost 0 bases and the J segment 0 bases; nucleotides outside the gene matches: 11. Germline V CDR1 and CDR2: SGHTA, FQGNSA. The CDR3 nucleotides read TGTGCCAGCAGCTTAGCCCCGGGACAGAAAGAGAGCTCCTACAATGAGCAGTTCTTC. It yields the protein CASSLAPGQKESSYNEQFF.

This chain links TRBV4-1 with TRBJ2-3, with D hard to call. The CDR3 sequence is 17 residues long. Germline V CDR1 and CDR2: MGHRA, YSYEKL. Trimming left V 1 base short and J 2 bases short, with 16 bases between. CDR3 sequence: CASSQVPLKNPTDTQYF. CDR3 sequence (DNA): TGCGCCAGCAGCCAAGTGCCTCTGAAAAATCCCACAGATACGCAGTATTTT.